These 10 T cell receptor beta chains came from one sample sequenced in a study of T-cell reconstitution after alpha-beta-depleted transplantation in children. A TCRbeta library incorporating unique molecular identifiers was prepared. One entry per CDR3 protein, called by TCRdb with MiXCR from the PCR reads. The sample includes around 600,000 distinct CDR3 sequences, 16% of them seen just once. This specimen was PBMCs from the stem cell graft donor, taken from the stem cell graft. The receptors stem from a human donor who donated a stem cell graft to a child with acute myeloid leukemia.

The table lists this clonotype with a few counts. The chain employs TRBV7-2 and TRBJ2-3; TRBD1 matches 8 bases. This CDR3 contains 16 residues. J was trimmed by 2 bases and V by 5 bases; bases with no gene match: 9. Germline loops: CDR1 SGHTA, CDR2 FQGNSA. CDR3: CASSTQGARSTDTQYF. The CDR3 DNA is TGTGCCAGCAGCACCCAGGGGGCGAGGTCCACAGATACGCAGTATTTT.

This clonotype was detected ten times or more. This sequence joins TRBV20-1 and TRBJ2-4; possible D gene TRBD2, 6 bases. The CDR3 extends over 14 amino acids. V lost 3 bases and J 0 bases, leaving 9 bases between the germline ends. CDR1 and CDR2 (germline): DFQATT, SNEGSKA (reference sequence). As DNA, the CDR3 is TGCAGTGCTAGTACGGGGGTAGCCAAAAACATTCAGTACTTC. Its protein is CSASTGVAKNIQYF.

This clonotype was observed a handful of times. A much bigger clone sits one base away, suggesting this may be a read error. The J gene is TRBJ2-3, the V gene TRBV7-6; D gene uncertain. This CDR3 spans 14 amino acids. The germline CDR1 and CDR2 sequences are SGHVS and FNYEAQ. Trimming stripped 2 bases from V and 0 bases from J, with 6 bases between. The CDR3 DNA reads TGTGCCAGCAGCTTATTTCCTAGCACAGATACGCAGTATTTT. Its translation is CASSLFPSTDTQYF. Combining the CDR3 with reference TRBV7-6 and TRBJ2-3 gives the whole variable domain GAGVSQSPRYKVTKRGQDVALRCDPISGHVSLYWYRQALGQGPEFLTYFNYEAQQDKSGLPNDRFSAERPEGSISTLTIQRTEQRDSAMYRCASSLFPSTDTQYFGPGTRLTVL.

The V gene is TRBV20-1, the J gene TRBJ2-5; weak D call: TRBD1 (8 bases). CDR3 size: 14 residues. V lost 6 bases, J lost 5 bases, and 19 bases lay in between. Germline values: CDR1 DFQATT, CDR2 SNEGSKA (reference sequence). This CDR3 reads CSARRTGRGETQYF. CDR3 DNA: TGCAGTGCGCGGAGGACAGGGAGGGGGGAGACCCAGTACTTC.

This clonotype has only a few counts. The chain couples TRBV5-1 to TRBJ2-5; D may correspond to TRBD1 or TRBD2 (6 bases each). CDR3 length: 15 amino acids. The ends were cut back, 7 bases at V and 2 bases at J, with 18 bases in the middle. The germline V gene encodes CDR1 SGHRS and CDR2 YFSETQ. The CDR3 region has the DNA TGCGCCAGCGCCAATGAGGGGGGTTGGCAAGAGACCCAGTACTTC. Translating gives CASANEGGWQETQYF.

Only a few counts were recorded for this clonotype. The chain is built from TRBV5-6 and TRBJ1-5; a possible D gene is TRBD1 (5 bases). V was pared by 3 bases and J by 3 bases, with 10 bases between. CDR3 length: 14 residues. The germline V gene encodes CDR1 SGHDT and CDR2 YYEEEE. This chain's CDR3 is CASSSGHVNQPQHF. CDR3 nucleotides: TGTGCCAGCAGCTCCGGACACGTCAATCAGCCCCAGCATTTT.

The V call is TRBV5-7, the J call TRBJ2-6; D is possibly TRBD2 (6 bases). TRBV5-7 counts as an open reading frame of uncertain function. V shed 5 bases and J shed 0 bases, with 15 bases lying between them. This CDR3 spans 17 amino acids. CDR3 loop: CASRPSGSLSGANVLTF. CDR3 coding DNA: TGTGCCAGCAGACCATCCGGGAGCCTCTCTGGGGCCAACGTCCTGACTTTC.

This clonotype was recorded many times. The chain employs TRBV5-6 and TRBJ2-4; 9 bases are shared with TRBD2. Germline loops: CDR1 SGHDT, CDR2 YYEEEE. CDR3 length: 15 amino acids. After removal of 4 bases from V and 7 bases from J, the junction contained 9 bases not matched to a gene. CDR3 sequence reads: CASSGAGGPWNIQYF. The CDR3 nucleotides read TGTGCCAGCAGCGGGGCGGGGGGGCCTTGGAACATTCAGTACTTC.

This chain joins TRBV11-2 and TRBJ1-2, with a tentative D call TRBD1 (5 bases). V was trimmed by 2 bases and J by 3 bases, leaving 22 bases between them. The CDR3 runs to 18 residues. From germline, CDR1 is SGHAT and CDR2 FQNNGV. The chain's CDR3 is CASSLNARRALGDYGYTF. CDR3 nucleotides: TGTGCCAGCAGCTTAAATGCGCGGCGGGCCTTGGGGGACTATGGCTACACCTTC.

Many counts were recorded for this clonotype. V is TRBV27 and J is TRBJ1-2; D gene ambiguous. The V and J ends lost 6 bases and 1 base respectively, with 9 bases between them. The CDR3 is made up of 13 amino acids. The germline V gene has CDR1 MNHEY and CDR2 SMNVEV (reference sequence). The CDR3 sequence: CASRPARNYGYTF. CDR3 nucleotide sequence: TGTGCCAGCAGGCCGGCCCGTAACTATGGCTACACCTTC.